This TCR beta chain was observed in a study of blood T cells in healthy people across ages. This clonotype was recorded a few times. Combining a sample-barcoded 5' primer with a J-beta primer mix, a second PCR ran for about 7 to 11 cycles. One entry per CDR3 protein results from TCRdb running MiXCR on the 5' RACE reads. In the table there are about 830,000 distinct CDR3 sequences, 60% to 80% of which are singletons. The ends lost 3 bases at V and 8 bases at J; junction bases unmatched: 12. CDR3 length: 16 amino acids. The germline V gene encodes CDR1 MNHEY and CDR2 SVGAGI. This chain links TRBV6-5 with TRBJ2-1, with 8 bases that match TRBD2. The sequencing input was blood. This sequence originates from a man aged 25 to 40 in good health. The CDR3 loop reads CASSYFRGGIDHEQFF. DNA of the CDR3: TGTGCCAGCAGTTATTTTCGGGGGGGGATTGACCATGAGCAGTTCTTC.